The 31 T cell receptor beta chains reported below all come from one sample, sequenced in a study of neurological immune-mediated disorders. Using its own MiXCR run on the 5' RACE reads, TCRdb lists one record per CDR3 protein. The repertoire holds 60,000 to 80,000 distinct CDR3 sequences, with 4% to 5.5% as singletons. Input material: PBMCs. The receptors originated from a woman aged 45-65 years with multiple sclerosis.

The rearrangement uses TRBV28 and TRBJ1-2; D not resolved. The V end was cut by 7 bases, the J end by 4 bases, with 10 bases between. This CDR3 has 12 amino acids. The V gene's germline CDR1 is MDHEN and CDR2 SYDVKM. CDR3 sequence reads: CASMGRLYGYTF. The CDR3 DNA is TGTGCCAGCATGGGAAGACTCTATGGCTACACCTTC.

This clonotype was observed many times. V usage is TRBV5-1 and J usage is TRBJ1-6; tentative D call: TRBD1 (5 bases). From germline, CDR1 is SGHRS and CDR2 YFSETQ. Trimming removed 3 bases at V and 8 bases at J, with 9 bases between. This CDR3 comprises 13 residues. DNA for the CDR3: TGCGCCAGCAGCTGGGACGGGGATTCACCCCTCCACTTT. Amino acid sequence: CASSWDGDSPLHF.

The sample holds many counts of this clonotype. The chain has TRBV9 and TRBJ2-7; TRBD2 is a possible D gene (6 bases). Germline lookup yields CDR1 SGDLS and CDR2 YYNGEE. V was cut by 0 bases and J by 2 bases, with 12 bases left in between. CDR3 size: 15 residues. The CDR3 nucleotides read TGTGCCAGCAGCGTAGCTGTCGGGGGTCCCTACGAGCAGTACTTC. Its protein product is CASSVAVGGPYEQYF. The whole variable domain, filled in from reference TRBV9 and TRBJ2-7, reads DSGVTQTPKHLITATGQRVTLRCSPRSGDLSVYWYQQSLDQGLQFLIQYYNGEERAKGNILERFSAQQFPDLHSELNLSSLELGDSALYFCASSVAVGGPYEQYFGPGTRLTVT.

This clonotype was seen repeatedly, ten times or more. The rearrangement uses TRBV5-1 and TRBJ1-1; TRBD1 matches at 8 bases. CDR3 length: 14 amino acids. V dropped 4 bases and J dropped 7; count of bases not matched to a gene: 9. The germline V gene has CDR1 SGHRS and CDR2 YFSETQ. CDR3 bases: TGCGCCAGCAGCGAATTCCAGGGGGCGAGTGAAGCTTTCTTT. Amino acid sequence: CASSEFQGASEAFF.

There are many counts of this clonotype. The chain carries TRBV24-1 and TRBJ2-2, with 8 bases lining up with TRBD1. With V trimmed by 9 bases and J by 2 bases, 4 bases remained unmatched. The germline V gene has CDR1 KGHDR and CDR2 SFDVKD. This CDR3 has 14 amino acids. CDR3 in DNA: TGTGCCACCGAGGGACAGGATAACACCGGGGAGCTGTTTTTT. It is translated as CATEGQDNTGELFF.

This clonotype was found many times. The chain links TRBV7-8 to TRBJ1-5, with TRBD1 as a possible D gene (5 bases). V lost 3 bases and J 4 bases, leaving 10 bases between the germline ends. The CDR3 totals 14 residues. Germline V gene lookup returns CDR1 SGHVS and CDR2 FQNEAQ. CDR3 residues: CASSFEEGNQPQHF. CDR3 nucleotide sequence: TGTGCCAGCAGCTTTGAAGAGGGGAATCAGCCCCAGCATTTT.

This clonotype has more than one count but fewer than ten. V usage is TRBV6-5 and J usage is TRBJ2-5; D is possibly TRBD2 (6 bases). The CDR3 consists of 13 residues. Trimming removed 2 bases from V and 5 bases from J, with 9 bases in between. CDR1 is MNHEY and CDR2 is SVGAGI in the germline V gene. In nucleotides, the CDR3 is TGTGCCAGCAGTTACCCGGGACTGGAGACCCAGTACTTC. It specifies CASSYPGLETQYF.

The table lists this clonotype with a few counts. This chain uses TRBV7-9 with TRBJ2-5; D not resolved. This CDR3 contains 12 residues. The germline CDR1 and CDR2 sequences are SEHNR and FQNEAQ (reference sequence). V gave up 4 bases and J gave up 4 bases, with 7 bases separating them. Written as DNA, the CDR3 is TGTGCCAGCAGCTCCGGGCTAGAGACCCAGTACTTC. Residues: CASSSGLETQYF.

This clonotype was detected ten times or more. The CDR3 reads CSATRPQTEAFF. The CDR3 bases are TGCAGTGCCACCAGACCCCAAACTGAAGCTTTCTTT. The chain uses TRBV20-1 and TRBJ1-1, with D unclear. Trimming left V 6 bases short and J 5 bases short, with 13 bases between. This CDR3 spans 12 amino acids. Per germline, CDR1 DFQATT and CDR2 SNEGSKA (reference sequence).

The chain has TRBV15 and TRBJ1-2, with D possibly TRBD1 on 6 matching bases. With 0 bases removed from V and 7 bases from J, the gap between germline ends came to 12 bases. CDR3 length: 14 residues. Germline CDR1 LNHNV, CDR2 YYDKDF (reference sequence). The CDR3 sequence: CATSREDSRGGYTF. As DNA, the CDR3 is TGTGCCACCAGCAGAGAGGACAGTCGGGGTGGCTACACCTTC.

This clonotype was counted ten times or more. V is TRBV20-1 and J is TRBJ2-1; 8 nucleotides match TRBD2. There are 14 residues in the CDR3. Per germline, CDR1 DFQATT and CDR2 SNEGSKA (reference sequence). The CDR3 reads CSTTPGLGYNEQFF. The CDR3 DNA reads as TGCAGCACTACCCCGGGACTAGGGTACAATGAGCAGTTCTTC.

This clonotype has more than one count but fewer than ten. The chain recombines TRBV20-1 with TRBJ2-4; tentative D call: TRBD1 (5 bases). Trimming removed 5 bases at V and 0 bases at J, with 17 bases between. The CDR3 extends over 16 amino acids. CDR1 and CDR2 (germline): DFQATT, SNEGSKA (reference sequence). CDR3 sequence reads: CSAPDLRGSAKNIQYF. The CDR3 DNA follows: TGCAGTGCTCCTGATTTAAGGGGATCAGCCAAAAACATTCAGTACTTC.

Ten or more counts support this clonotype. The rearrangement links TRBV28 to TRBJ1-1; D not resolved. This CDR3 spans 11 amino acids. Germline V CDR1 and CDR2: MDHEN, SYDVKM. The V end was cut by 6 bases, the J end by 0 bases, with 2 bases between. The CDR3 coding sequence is TGTGCCAGCAGGGTGAACACTGAAGCTTTCTTT. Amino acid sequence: CASRVNTEAFF.

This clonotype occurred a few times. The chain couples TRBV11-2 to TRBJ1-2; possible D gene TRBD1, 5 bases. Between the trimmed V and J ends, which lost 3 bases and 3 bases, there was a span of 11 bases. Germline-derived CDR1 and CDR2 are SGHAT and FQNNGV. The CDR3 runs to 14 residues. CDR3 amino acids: CASSFKDSYYGYTF. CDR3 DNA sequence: TGTGCCAGCAGCTTTAAAGACAGCTACTATGGCTACACCTTC.

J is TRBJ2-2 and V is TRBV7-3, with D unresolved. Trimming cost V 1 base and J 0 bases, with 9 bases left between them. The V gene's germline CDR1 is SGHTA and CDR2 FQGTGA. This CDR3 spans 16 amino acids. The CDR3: CASSLIWTTNTGELFF. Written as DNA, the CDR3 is TGTGCCAGCAGCTTAATTTGGACCACGAACACCGGGGAGCTGTTTTTT. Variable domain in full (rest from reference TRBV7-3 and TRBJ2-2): GAGVSQTPSNKVTEKGKYVELRCDPISGHTALYWYRQSLGQGPEFLIYFQGTGAADDSGLPNDRFFAVRPEGSVSTLKIQRTERGDSAVYLCASSLIWTTNTGELFFGEGSRLTVL.

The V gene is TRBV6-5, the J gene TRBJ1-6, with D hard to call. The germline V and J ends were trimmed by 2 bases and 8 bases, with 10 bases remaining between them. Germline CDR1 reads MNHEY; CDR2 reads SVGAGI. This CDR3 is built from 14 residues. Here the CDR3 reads CASSYGVVDSPLHF. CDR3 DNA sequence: TGTGCCAGCAGTTACGGGGTTGTGGATTCACCCCTCCACTTT.

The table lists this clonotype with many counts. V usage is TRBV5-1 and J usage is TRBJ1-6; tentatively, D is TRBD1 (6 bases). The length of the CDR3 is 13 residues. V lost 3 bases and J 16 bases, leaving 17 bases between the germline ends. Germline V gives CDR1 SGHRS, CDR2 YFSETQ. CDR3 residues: CASSSLEDSDLHF. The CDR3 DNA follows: TGCGCCAGCAGCTCGCTTGAGGACAGCGATCTCCACTTT. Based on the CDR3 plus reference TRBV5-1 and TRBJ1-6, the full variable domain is KAGVTQTPRYLIKTRGQQVTLSCSPISGHRSVSWYQQTPGQGLQFLFEYFSETQRNKGNFPGRFSGRQFSNSRSEMNVSTLELGDSALYLCASSSLEDSDLHFGNGTRLTVT.

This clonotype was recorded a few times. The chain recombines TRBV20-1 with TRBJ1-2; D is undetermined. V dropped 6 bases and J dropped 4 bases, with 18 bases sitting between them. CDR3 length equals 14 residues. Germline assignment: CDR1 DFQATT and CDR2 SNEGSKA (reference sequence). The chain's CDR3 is CSASSGKVAYGYTF. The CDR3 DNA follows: TGCAGTGCGAGTTCGGGAAAGGTGGCCTATGGCTACACCTTC.

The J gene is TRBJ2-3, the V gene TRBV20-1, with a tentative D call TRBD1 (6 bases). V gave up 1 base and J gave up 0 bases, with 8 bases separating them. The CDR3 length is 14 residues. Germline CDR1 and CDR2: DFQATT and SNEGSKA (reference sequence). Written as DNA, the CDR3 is TGCAGTGCTAGAGGGGACACGAGCACAGATACGCAGTATTTT. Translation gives CSARGDTSTDTQYF.

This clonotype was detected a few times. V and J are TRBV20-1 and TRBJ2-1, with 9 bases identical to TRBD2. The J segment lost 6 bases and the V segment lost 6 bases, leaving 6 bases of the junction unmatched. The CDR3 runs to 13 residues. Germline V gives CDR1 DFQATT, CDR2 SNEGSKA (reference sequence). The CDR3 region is CSAAGGPGNEQFF. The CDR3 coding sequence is TGCAGTGCCGCGGGGGGGCCGGGCAATGAGCAGTTCTTC.

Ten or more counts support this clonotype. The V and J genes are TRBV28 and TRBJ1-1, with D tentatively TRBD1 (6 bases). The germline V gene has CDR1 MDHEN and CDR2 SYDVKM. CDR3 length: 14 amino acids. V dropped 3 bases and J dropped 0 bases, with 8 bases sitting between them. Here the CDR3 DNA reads TGTGCCAGCAGTTTTAAGGGGGTGAACACTGAAGCTTTCTTT. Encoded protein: CASSFKGVNTEAFF.

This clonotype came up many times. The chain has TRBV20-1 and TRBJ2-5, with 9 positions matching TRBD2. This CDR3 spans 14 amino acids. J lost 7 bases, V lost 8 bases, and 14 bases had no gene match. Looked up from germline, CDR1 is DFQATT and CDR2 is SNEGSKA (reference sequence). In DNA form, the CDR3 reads TGCAGTCCCCGCGGGGCGCGGGAGGGGGTGACCCAGTACTTC. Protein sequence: CSPRGAREGVTQYF.

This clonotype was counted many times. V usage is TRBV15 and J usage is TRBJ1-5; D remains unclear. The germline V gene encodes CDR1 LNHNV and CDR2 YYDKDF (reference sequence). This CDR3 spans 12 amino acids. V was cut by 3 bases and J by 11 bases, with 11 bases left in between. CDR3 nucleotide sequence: TGTGCCACCAGCAGGCCAGACGGATCCCAGCATTTT. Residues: CATSRPDGSQHF. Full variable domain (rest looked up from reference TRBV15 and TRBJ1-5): DAMVIQNPRYQVTQFGKPVTLSCSQTLNHNVMYWYQQKSSQAPKLLFHYYDKDFNNEADTPDNFQSRRPNTSFCFLDIRSPGLGDTAMYLCATSRPDGSQHFGDGTRLSIL.

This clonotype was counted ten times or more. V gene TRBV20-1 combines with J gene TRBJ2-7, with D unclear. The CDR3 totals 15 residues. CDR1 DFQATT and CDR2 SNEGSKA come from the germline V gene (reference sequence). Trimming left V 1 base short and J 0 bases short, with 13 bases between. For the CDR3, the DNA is TGCAGTGCTAGAGCCCCGGGCCGAAGCTCCTACGAGCAGTACGTC. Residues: CSARAPGRSSYEQYV.

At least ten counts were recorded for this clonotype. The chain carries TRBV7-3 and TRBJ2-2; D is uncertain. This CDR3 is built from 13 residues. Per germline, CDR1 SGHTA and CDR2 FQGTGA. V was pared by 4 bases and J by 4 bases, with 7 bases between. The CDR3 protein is CASSSQFTGELFF. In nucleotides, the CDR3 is TGTGCCAGCAGCTCCCAGTTCACCGGGGAGCTGTTTTTT.

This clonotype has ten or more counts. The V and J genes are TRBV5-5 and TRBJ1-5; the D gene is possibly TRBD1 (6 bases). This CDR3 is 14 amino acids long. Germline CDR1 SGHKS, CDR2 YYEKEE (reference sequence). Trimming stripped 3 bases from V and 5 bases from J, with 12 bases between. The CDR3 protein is CASSSDRTDQPQHF. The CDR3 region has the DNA TGTGCCAGCAGCTCAGACAGGACCGATCAGCCCCAGCATTTT.

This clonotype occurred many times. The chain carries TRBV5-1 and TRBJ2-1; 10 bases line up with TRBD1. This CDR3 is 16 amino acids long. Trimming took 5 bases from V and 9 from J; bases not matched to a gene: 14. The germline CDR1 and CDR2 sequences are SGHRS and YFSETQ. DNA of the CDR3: TGCGCCAGCAGTCAAACCCCGGGACAGGGGTTGGTTGAGCAGTTCTTC. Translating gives CASSQTPGQGLVEQFF.

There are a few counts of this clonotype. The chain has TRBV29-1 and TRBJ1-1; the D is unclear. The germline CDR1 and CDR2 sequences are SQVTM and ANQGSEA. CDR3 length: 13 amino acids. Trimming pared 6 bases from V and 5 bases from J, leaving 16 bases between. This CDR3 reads CSVGDSSGTEAFF. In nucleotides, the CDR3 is TGCAGCGTGGGAGACTCATCCGGGACTGAAGCTTTCTTT.

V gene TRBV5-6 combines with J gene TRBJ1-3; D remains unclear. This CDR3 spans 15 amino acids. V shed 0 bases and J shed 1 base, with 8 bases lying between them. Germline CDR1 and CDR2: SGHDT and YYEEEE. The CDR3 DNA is TGTGCCAGCAGCTTGGCACAAGTATCTGGAAACACCATATATTTT. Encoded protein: CASSLAQVSGNTIYF.

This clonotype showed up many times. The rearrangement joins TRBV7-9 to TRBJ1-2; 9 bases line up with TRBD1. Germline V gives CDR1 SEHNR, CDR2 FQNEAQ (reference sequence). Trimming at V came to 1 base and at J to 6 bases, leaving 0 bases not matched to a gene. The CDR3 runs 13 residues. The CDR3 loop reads CASSLDRGHGYTF. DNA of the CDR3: TGTGCCAGCAGCTTAGACAGGGGGCATGGCTACACCTTC.

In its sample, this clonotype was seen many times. The chain's CDR3 is CASRINGGADGELFF. The CDR3, as DNA: TGCGCCAGCAGAATAAACGGGGGGGCCGACGGGGAGCTGTTTTTT. The chain combines TRBV4-3 with TRBJ2-2; TRBD2 aligns across 8 bases. This CDR3 has 15 residues. V was clipped by 6 bases and J by 7 bases; unmatched bases: 10. CDR1 LGHNA and CDR2 YSLEER come from the germline V gene.